This T cell receptor (beta chain) was profiled in a study of cytomegalovirus exposure and HLA in healthy donors (dated by TCRdb to 2016 to 2017). In terms of the full investigation: According to an earlier analysis of 587 of the donors, roughly 180 million T cells yielded 117 million unique TCR beta sequences and more than 250 Gb of sequence data. Roughly 290 gigabases of sequencing data and around 80 million unique TCR sequences made up an early release that covered several hundred HLA-typed donors. Of the roughly 400 genotyped donors, 81% fell in the genetic ancestry cluster associated with self-reported Caucasian donors. The study was designed to test whether signatures of past pathogen exposure could be identified by cataloging public T cell receptors. Using immunosequencing, the study profiled T cell repertoires from roughly 650 subjects and related those repertoires to cytomegalovirus serostatus. Besides the first cohort of hundreds of subjects, a separate validation cohort made up of over a hundred different subjects was used. High-throughput TCR immunosequencing, statistical association of individual TCRs with disease status, and machine learning were combined to predict cytomegalovirus infection status. A later analysis re-analyzed previously published TCR beta repertoires from 650 to 800 donors and added high-resolution HLA genotyping to study TCR occurrence patterns. Rather than drawing on any new phenotypic data, the later analysis identified candidate immune exposures from TCR beta sequences and the way those sequences occurred across donors. An earlier analysis of around 540 of the donors applied high-throughput TCR beta sequencing to assess whether each TCR beta V gene segment acted as functional or pseudogenic. Donor age, sex, ethnicity and CMV serostatus were compiled alongside the repertoire data. In a later genetic analysis, genome-wide SNP genotypes for about 55% of the roughly 700 donors were used, and that subset was treated as a discovery cohort. Every repertoire in the discovery cohort had been generated on one and the same sequencing platform. HLA typing covered class I and class II loci at four-digit resolution. The number of typed donors differed by locus: about 620-640 for A, B, C, DRB1 and DQB1; some 540 for DQA1; around 610 for DPA1; and around 450 for DPB1. About five DR-DQ haplotypes were treated as single units for association and clustering because of strong linkage in the cohort. Across 398 genotyped donors of the cohort, an average of about 200,000 unique TCR beta nucleotide sequences per donor were sequenced, and roughly 18% of those sequences were non-productive. Results the study describes overall, beyond this receptor: When HLA alleles, especially DR and DQ, strongly co-occurred, TCR associations were difficult to assign to individual alleles. The classifier was reported to diagnose cytomegalovirus status with high specificity and sensitivity in both the original cohort and the validation cohort. A later analysis found that most CMV-associated TCR beta chains appeared HLA-restricted, with HLA associations seemingly driven largely by CMV exposure. A further reported finding was that TCR beta sequences accurately predicted the HLA-A and HLA-B alleles for most subjects in the first cohort. Only TCR beta chains were sequenced in this cohort, and the absence of alpha or paired-chain data limited detectable features. According to the authors, the approach could potentially be generalized to other disease states and immunological phenotypes. Most TCR sequences were observed very rarely across donors, whereas some public TCRs were present in many individuals. A later analysis associated 16,951 TCR beta sequences with specific HLA alleles at a false discovery rate of 0.05. A later genetic analysis reported fewer N-insertions in productive TCRs among donors in an Asian-associated ancestry cluster than the roughly 700-donor mean. A cluster of highly shared sequence variants was judged likely to be a technical artifact of the sequencing pipeline. An association between a missense DCLRE1C variant and V-gene and J-gene trimming of TCR beta chains was found in a later genetic analysis and replicated in an independent cohort. Some IMGT-functional V segments, including TRBV6-2 and TRBV6-3, could not be distinguished by the 87-base-pair reads and were therefore excluded. In vitro tests confirmed that three of the cytomegalovirus-associated TCR beta chains recognize cytomegalovirus antigens. In an earlier analysis of more than 500 of the donors, most TCR beta V segments appeared in productive rearrangements about 87% or about 30% of the time, broadly matching IMGT annotations. A later analysis found that HLA-associated TCR beta chains were more clonally expanded and had lower generation probabilities than equally common non-associated chains. The study listed 164 TCR beta chains as associated with cytomegalovirus. In a later analysis, TCR association rates were found to vary across HLA loci, with the most associated TCRs seen for DRB1 alleles and the fewest for HLA-C alleles. CMV serostatus was the only immune exposure information available for the cohort. The presence/absence analyses assumed that sequencing depth was roughly uniform across donors, and that assumption may not be true. In a later analysis, several top co-occurrence clusters were reported to appear linked to parvovirus B19, influenza, CMV and Epstein-Barr virus. Because HLA typing was missing for some donors at each locus, association tests included only the typed subset. Linkage disequilibrium might explain the correlated functional status among segregating V segments, but an unknown experimental factor could not be ruled out. Because counts were too low, roughly 16 rarely observed V segments, including chromosome 9 orphons, were excluded from the earlier analysis of 587 of the donors.

From its cysteine to its phenylalanine, the CDR3 spans 13 amino acids. The CDR3 DNA has 39 bases and is translated from base 1. Comments on this clone: The specificity of this receptor is unknown. No base qualities exist here, and no much larger clone lies one base off it.

Library method: the immunoSEQ multiplex PCR assay. A mixture of 60 forward primers for TCR Vbeta segments and 13 reverse primers for TCR Jbeta segments was used in the multiplex PCR. The CDR3 region of rearranged TCR beta genes was amplified from genomic DNA by a multiplex PCR assay. Amplified TCR beta libraries were sequenced as 87-base-pair reads on the Illumina HiSeq System. The original pipeline was this. In a later analysis, approximately 74 million unique TCR beta chains were counted across the 500 to 850 repertoires, and roughly 9.9 million of these chains were shared by at least two donors. Raw reads were error-corrected and collapsed into unique sequences by a nearest-neighbor algorithm in which closely related sequences were merged to remove PCR and sequencing errors. To assign V, D and J gene segments, CDR3 sequences were aligned to IMGT reference sequences. For a sequence to be retained, at least a six-nucleotide match to both a V gene segment and a J gene segment was required. Rearrangements were classified as productive when the CDR3 lacked stop codons and remained in frame with V and J, and all other rearrangements were classified as non-productive. Following IMGT convention, CDR3 was defined as the stretch from the second conserved V-encoded cysteine up to the conserved J-encoded phenylalanine. The earlier analysis of fewer than 700 of the donors excluded sequences that lacked an unambiguous match to a single V gene segment. In an earlier analysis of 587 of the donors, V segments were called functional above 56.7% productive rearrangements and were called segregating when the between-donor standard deviation exceeded 5%. A statistical classification framework was built for diagnosing cytomegalovirus status from the catalog of TCR beta chain sequences. In a later analysis, V and J genes were assigned by comparing TCR nucleotide sequences against IMGT/GENE-DB human TR gene sequences. The TCRdist pipeline was used in a later analysis to assign CDR3 sequences and most-parsimonious VDJ recombination scenarios. In a later analysis, each TCR beta chain was defined by its CDR3 amino acid sequence together with its V-gene family, and reads lacking a unique V-gene family were excluded. As a way to deal with suspected cross-contamination and a sequencing artifact, a later analysis dropped 450 to 700 nucleotide sequences that were highly shared and had low generation probability. In a later analysis, a clonal expansion index for each public chain was calculated from normalized within-repertoire ranks of inferred template counts. Generation probabilities in a later analysis came from a VDJ recombination model fitted to out-of-frame rearrangements, and those results were checked against IGoR. Hypergeometric tests were used in a later analysis to score TCR-TCR, TCR-HLA and TCR-CMV co-occurrence, with a repertoire-size bias correction applied to the TCR pairs. False discovery rates were estimated in a later analysis by permuting HLA or CMV assignments 20 times. In a later analysis, co-occurring TCRs were grouped using DBSCAN, and TCRdist sequence similarity was added for clustering within HLA-allele-positive subsets. Repertoires with fewer than 30,000 or more than 120,000 public chains, plus five repertoires with anomalous nucleotide sharing, were excluded from co-occurrence clustering. The immuneACCESS repertoire file appears here via TCRdb, limited to in-frame rearrangements. These files lack a portion of the clones; in checked studies, under half of the deficit traces to unresolved V genes, and the cause of the others is not known. From that table come the V and J calls and clone size; the DNA was used to work out D and trimming. For this sample there are roughly 170,000 clones; around 81% appear just once. The ten top clones hold about 2.3% of the sample.

The cohort consisted of 650 to 700 healthy bone marrow donors. At the time of sampling, all cohort members were nominally healthy, though unrecorded immune exposures were likely present. The donor was CMV seronegative and was included in the group of about 400 seronegative cohort members. A peripheral blood sample was collected from each donor, and TCR beta sequencing was performed on peripheral blood mononuclear cells. Genomic DNA extraction from the blood cell samples was performed with the Qiagen DNeasy Blood Extraction Kit. Recombination connected TRBV21-1 to TRBJ1-1; TRBD1 is the table's D call and was not checked against the DNA. TRBV21-1 is recorded as a pseudogene. Sequenced material: PBMCs. This receptor was taken from a young woman in good health and CMV-seronegative. The DNA sequence is given as TGTGCCAGCAGTGAAGGCAGGGGTGGTGAAGCTTTCTTT. Its translation reads: CASSEGRGGEAFF.